Given below is one TCR beta chain in context. Using immunoSEQ multiplex PCR, the repertoire was profiled, and TCRdb retains in-frame clones only, with some absent. Here the sample spans about 85,000 clones, roughly 94% being singletons. This entry belongs to a study of technical replicates of blood from several donors. This CDR3 comprises 15 residues. Germline lookup yields CDR1 LNHDA and CDR2 SQIVND (reference sequence). Unmatched junction bases numbered 9, after V lost 7 bases and J lost 5 bases. This receptor was taken from a human donor in good health. The sequencing sample was made of T cells isolated from PBMCs. The chain recombines TRBV19 with TRBJ2-5, with 11 bases identical to TRBD2. CDR3 DNA: TGTGCCAGTACCGGGAGTAGCGGGGGGGTGGAGACCCAGTACTTC. This codes for CASTGSSGGVETQYF. The full variable domain, in which reference TRBV19 and TRBJ2-5 provide the parts outside the CDR3, is DGGITQSPKYLFRKEGQNVTLSCEQNLNHDAMYWYRQDPGQGLRLIYYSQIVNDFQKGDIAEGYSVSREKKESFPLTVTSAQKNPTAFYLCASTGSSGGVETQYFGPGTRLLVL.